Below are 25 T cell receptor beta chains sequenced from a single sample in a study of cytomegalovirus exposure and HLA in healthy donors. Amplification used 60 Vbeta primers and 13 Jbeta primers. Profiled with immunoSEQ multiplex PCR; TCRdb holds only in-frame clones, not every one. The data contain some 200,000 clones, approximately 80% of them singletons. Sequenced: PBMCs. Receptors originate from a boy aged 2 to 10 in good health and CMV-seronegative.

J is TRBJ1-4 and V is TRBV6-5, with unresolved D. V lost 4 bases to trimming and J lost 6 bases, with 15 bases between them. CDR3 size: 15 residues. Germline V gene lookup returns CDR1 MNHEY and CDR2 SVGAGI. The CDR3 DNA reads TGTGCCAGCAGTTCCCAATTGGGAGGTGATGAAAAACTGTTTTTT. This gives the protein CASSSQLGGDEKLFF.

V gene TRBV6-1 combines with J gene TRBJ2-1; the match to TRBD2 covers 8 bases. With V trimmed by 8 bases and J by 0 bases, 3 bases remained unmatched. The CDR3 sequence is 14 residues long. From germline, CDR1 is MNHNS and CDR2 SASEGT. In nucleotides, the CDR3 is TGTGCCAGCCGTGGACTAGCCTCCTACAATGAGCAGTTCTTC. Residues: CASRGLASYNEQFF.

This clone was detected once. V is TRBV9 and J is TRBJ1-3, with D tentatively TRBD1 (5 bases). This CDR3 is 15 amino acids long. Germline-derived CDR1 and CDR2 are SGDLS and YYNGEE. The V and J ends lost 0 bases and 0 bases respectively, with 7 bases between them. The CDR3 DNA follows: TGTGCCAGCAGCGTAGAGGGGAACTCTGGAAACACCATATATTTT. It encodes CASSVEGNSGNTIYF.

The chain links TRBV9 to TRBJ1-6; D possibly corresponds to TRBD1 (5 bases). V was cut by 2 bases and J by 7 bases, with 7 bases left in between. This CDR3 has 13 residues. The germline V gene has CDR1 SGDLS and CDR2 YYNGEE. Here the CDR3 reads CASSVRQNSPLHF. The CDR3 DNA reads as TGTGCCAGCAGCGTGAGACAGAATTCACCCCTCCACTTT.

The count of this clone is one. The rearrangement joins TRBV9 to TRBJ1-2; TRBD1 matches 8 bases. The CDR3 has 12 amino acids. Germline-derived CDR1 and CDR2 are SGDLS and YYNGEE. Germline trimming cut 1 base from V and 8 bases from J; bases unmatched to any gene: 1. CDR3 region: CASSVQGAGYTF. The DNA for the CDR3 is TGTGCCAGCAGCGTACAGGGGGCGGGCTACACCTTC.

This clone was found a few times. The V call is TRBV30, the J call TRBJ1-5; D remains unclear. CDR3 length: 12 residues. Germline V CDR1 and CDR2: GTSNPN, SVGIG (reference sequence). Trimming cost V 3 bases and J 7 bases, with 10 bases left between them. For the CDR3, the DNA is TGTGCCTGGAGGGAGGGCGGCCAGCCCCAGCATTTT. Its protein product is CAWREGGQPQHF.

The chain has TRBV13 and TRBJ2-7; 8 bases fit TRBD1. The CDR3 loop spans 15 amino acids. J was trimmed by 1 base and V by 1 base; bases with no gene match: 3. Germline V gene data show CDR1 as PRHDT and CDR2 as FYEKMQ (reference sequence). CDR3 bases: TGTGCCAGCAGCTTAGCCGGGACAGGTTCCTACGAGCAGTACTTC. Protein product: CASSLAGTGSYEQYF.

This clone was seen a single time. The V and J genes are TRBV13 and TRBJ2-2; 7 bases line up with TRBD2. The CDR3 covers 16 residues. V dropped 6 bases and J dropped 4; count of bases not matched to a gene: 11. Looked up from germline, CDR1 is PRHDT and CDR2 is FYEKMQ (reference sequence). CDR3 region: CASRKAGMTGTGELFF. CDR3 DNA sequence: TGTGCCAGCAGGAAAGCGGGAATGACCGGCACCGGGGAGCTGTTTTTT.

This chain's CDR3 is CASSPRPGNTEAFF. CDR3 DNA sequence: TGTGCCAGCAGCCCTCGACCGGGGAACACTGAAGCTTTCTTT. This rearrangement joins TRBV9 to TRBJ1-1; the D is unclear. There are 14 residues in the CDR3. V gave up 4 bases and J gave up 1 base, with 11 bases separating them. CDR1 SGDLS and CDR2 YYNGEE come from the germline V gene. The variable domain in full, with the rest retrieved from reference TRBV9 and TRBJ1-1, is DSGVTQTPKHLITATGQRVTLRCSPRSGDLSVYWYQQSLDQGLQFLIQYYNGEERAKGNILERFSAQQFPDLHSELNLSSLELGDSALYFCASSPRPGNTEAFFGQGTRLTVV.

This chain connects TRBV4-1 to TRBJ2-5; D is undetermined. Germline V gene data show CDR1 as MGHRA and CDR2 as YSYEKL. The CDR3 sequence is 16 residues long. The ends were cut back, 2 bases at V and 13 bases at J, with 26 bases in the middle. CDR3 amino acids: CASSQPRKAIEVALYF. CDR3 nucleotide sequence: TGCGCCAGCAGCCAACCCAGAAAGGCCATCGAGGTTGCGCTGTACTTC.

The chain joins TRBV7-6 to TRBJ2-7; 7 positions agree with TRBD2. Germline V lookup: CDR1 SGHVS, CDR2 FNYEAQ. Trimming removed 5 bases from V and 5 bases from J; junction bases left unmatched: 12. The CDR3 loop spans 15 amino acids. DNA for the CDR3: TGTGCCAGCAGCAGGCAACAGCAAAGCGGGGACGAGCAGTACTTC. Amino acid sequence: CASSRQQQSGDEQYF.

In nucleotides, the CDR3 is TGTGCCAGCAGGTGGGGAGGCAATCAGCCCCAGCATTTT. As protein: CASRWGGNQPQHF. This chain uses TRBV5-8 with TRBJ1-5; no firm D call. The CDR3 spans 13 residues. V lost 5 bases and J 2 bases, leaving 8 bases between the germline ends. Germline V lookup: CDR1 SGHTS, CDR2 YDEGEE. Full variable domain (rest looked up from reference TRBV5-8 and TRBJ1-5): EAGVTQSPTHLIKTRGQQATLRCSPISGHTSVYWYQQALGLGLQFLLWYDEGEERNRGNFPPRFSGRQFPNYSSELNVNALELEDSALYLCASRWGGNQPQHFGDGTRLSIL.

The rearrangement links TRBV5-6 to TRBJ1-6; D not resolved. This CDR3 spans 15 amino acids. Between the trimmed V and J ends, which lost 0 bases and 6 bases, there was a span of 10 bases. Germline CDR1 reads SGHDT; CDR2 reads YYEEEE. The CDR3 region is CASSLAWEFNSPLHF. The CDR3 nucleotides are TGTGCCAGCAGCTTGGCTTGGGAGTTTAATTCACCCCTCCACTTT. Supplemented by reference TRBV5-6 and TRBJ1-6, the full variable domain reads DAGVTQSPTHLIKTRGQQVTLRCSPKSGHDTVSWYQQALGQGPQFIFQYYEEEERQRGNFPDRFSGHQFPNYSSELNVNALLLGDSALYLCASSLAWEFNSPLHFGNGTRLTVT.

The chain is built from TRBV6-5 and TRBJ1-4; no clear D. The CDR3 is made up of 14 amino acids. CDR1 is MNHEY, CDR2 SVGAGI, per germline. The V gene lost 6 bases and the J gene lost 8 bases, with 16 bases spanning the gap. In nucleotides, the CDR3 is TGTGCCAGCAGGGAGGCGGGGATTCGAGAAAAACTGTTTTTT. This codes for CASREAGIREKLFF.

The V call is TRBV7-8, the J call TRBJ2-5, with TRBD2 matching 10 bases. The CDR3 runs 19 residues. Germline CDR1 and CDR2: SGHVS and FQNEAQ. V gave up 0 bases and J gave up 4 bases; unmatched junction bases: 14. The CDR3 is CASSLARASGRLGGETQYF. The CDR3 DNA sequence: TGTGCCAGCAGCTTAGCGAGAGCTAGCGGGAGACTGGGAGGAGAGACCCAGTACTTC.

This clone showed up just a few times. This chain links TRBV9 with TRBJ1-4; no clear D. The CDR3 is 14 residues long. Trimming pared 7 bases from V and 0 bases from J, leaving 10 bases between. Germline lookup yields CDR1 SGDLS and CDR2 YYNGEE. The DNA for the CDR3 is TGTGCCAGCGGCAACAGTGCAACTAATGAAAAACTGTTTTTT. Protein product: CASGNSATNEKLFF.

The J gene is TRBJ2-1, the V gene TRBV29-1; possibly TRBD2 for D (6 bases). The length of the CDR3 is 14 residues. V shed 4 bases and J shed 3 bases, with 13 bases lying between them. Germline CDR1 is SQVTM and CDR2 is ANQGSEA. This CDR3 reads CSVVAGGNYNEQFF. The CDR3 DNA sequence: TGCAGCGTTGTGGCAGGAGGGAACTACAATGAGCAGTTCTTC.

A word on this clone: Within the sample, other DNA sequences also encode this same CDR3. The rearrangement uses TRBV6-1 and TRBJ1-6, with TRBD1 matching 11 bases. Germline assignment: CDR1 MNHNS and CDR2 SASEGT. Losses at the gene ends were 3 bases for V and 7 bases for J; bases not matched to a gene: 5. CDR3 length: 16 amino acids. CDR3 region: CASSEDRGLRNSPLHF. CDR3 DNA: TGTGCCAGCAGTGAGGACAGGGGGCTAAGGAATTCACCCCTCCACTTT.

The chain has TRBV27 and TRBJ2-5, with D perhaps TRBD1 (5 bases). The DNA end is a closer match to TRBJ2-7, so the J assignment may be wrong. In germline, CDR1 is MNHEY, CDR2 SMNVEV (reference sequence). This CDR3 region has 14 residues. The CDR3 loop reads CASSFLGATYEQYF. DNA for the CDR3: TGTGCCAGCAGTTTTCTAGGGGCGACCTACGAGCAGTACTTC.

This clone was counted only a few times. The CDR3 sequence is CASSQDGEGREAFF. CDR3 coding DNA: TGTGCCAGCAGCCAAGACGGGGAGGGGAGGGAAGCTTTCTTT. This sequence joins TRBV4-2 and TRBJ1-1, with D maybe TRBD1 (5 bases). The CDR3 is 14 residues long. The germline gives CDR1 LGHNA, CDR2 YNFKEQ. Trimming shortened V by 0 bases and J by 8 bases, and 13 bases separated the two germline ends.

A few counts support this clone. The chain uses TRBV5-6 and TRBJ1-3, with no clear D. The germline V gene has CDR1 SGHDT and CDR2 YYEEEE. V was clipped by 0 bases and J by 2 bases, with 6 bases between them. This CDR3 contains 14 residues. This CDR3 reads CASSLVQTGNTIYF. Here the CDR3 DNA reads TGTGCCAGCAGCTTGGTCCAGACTGGAAACACCATATATTTT.

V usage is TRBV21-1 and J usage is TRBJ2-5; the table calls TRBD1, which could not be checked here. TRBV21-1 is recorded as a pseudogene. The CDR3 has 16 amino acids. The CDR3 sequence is CASISPGQGIQETQYF. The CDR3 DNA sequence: TGTGCCAGCATCTCGCCTGGACAGGGGATACAAGAGACCCAGTACTTC.

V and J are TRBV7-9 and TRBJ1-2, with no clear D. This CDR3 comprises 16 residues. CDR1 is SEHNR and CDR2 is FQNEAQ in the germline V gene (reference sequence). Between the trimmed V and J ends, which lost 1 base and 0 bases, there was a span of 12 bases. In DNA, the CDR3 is TGTGCCAGCAGCTTAGGGTTGTGGCAACCTAACTATGGCTACACCTTC. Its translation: CASSLGLWQPNYGYTF.

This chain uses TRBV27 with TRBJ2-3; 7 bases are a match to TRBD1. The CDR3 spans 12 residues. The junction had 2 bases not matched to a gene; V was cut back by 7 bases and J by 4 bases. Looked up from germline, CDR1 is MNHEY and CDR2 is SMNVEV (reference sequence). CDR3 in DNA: TGTGCCAGCAAAACAGGGGCAGATACGCAGTATTTT. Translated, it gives CASKTGADTQYF.

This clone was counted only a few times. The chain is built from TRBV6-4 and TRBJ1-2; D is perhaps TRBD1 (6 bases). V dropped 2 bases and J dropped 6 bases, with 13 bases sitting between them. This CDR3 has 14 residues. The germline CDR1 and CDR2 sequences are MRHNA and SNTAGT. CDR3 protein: CASSDLSGVDGYTF. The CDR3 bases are TGTGCCAGCAGTGACCTCTCAGGGGTAGATGGCTACACCTTC.